Following are 11 T cell receptor beta chains from one sample sequenced in a study of blood T cell repertoires in COVID-19. The repertoire was sequenced with immunoSEQ multiplex PCR; TCRdb's copy has only in-frame clones and lacks some. The repertoire holds about 59,000 clones, with approximately 85% as singletons. Sequenced sample: peripheral blood. These receptor sequences come from a human donor in a cohort sampled during active COVID-19.

This clone came up once. The chain combines TRBV13 with TRBJ2-6; perhaps TRBD1 as D (5 bases). Trimming took 6 bases from V and 2 from J, leaving 5 bases between them. Germline CDR1 is PRHDT and CDR2 is FYEKMQ (reference sequence). CDR3 size: 13 residues. CDR3 sequence reads: CASRQAGANVLTF. The CDR3 bases are TGTGCCAGCAGACAGGCTGGGGCCAACGTCCTGACTTTC. The full variable domain, its missing parts supplied by reference TRBV13 and TRBJ2-6, is AAGVIQSPRHLIKEKRETATLKCYPIPRHDTVYWYQQGPGQDPQFLISFYEKMQSDKGSIPDRFSAQQFSDYHSELNMSSLELGDSALYFCASRQAGANVLTFGAGSRLTVL.

The chain couples TRBV10-3 to TRBJ2-7; 13 nucleotides match TRBD2. The CDR3 sequence is 16 residues long. V trimming: 4 bases; J trimming: 0 bases; junction bases outside the gene matches: 3. Germline-derived CDR1 and CDR2 are ENHRY and SYGVKD. CDR3 residues: CAISGLAGGLSYEQYF. CDR3 DNA: TGTGCCATCAGTGGACTAGCGGGGGGCCTCTCCTACGAGCAGTACTTC.

This clone has a single count. This sequence joins TRBV10-3 and TRBJ2-7; 10 nucleotides line up with TRBD2. The germline V gene encodes CDR1 ENHRY and CDR2 SYGVKD. V shed 2 bases and J 0 bases; nucleotides not matched to a gene: 7. The CDR3 has 17 amino acids. The chain's CDR3 is CAISETLAGDSSYEQYF. The CDR3 coding sequence is TGTGCCATCAGTGAGACGCTAGCGGGGGACTCCTCCTACGAGCAGTACTTC.

A note on this clone: The sample carries other DNA sequences with the same CDR3. The rearrangement joins TRBV7-2 to TRBJ1-2; D is uncertain. CDR1 and CDR2 from the germline V gene are SGHTA and FQGNSA. The CDR3 spans 14 residues. V was shortened by 1 base and J by 3 bases, with 9 bases between the two germline ends. CDR3 sequence reads: CASSLGPGYYGYTF. The CDR3 bases are TGTGCCAGCAGCTTAGGTCCGGGGTACTATGGCTACACCTTC. Based on the CDR3 plus reference TRBV7-2 and TRBJ1-2, the full variable domain is GAGVSQSPSNKVTEKGKDVELRCDPISGHTALYWYRQSLGQGLEFLIYFQGNSAPDKSGLPSDRFSAERTGGSVSTLTIQRTQQEDSAVYLCASSLGPGYYGYTFGSGTRLTVV.

In this sample, this clone turned up once. This sequence joins TRBV7-9 and TRBJ2-7, with D possibly being TRBD1 (5 bases). Trimming cost V 5 bases and J 7 bases, with 18 bases left between them. The CDR3 consists of 14 residues. Germline V gene sequence: CDR1 SEHNR, CDR2 FQNEAQ (reference sequence). CDR3 loop: CASSRDSDPKEQYF. In DNA form, the CDR3 reads TGTGCCAGCAGCCGAGACAGTGACCCTAAGGAGCAGTACTTC.

The rearrangement joins TRBV19 to TRBJ2-3, with TRBD2 matching over 8 bases. Germline assignment: CDR1 LNHDA and CDR2 SQIVND (reference sequence). The CDR3 totals 17 residues. J lost 1 base, V lost 3 bases, and 9 bases had no gene match. DNA of the CDR3: TGTGCCAGTAGTATCTTCCCGGGGGGGCGTGGCACAGATACGCAGTATTTT. Amino acids: CASSIFPGGRGTDTQYF.

The chain is built from TRBV25-1 and TRBJ2-3, with 7 positions matching TRBD2. There are 16 residues in the CDR3. The germline V gene encodes CDR1 MGHDK and CDR2 SYGVNS. The V gene end was trimmed by 8 bases and the J gene end by 2 bases; junction bases not matched to a gene: 13. The DNA of the CDR3 is TGTGCCAGCGGCGGGACGAGGCGGGACTACACAGATACGCAGTATTTT. It specifies CASGGTRRDYTDTQYF.

The chain is built from TRBV7-6 and TRBJ2-7, with D perhaps TRBD1 (6 bases). CDR1 and CDR2 (germline): SGHVS, FNYEAQ. Trimming cost V 5 bases and J 0 bases, with 11 bases left between them. The CDR3 loop spans 14 amino acids. Here the CDR3 DNA reads TGTGCCAGCAGCGTGGACAGATCCTCCTACGAGCAGTACTTC. Its protein product is CASSVDRSSYEQYF.

J is TRBJ1-2 and V is TRBV13; maybe TRBD1 (5 bases). CDR1 and CDR2 from the germline V gene are PRHDT and FYEKMQ (reference sequence). Trimming cost V 3 bases and J 7 bases, with 18 bases left between them. CDR3 length: 15 amino acids. DNA of the CDR3: TGTGCCAGCAGCTTGATCCCCCAGGGAGGGTCTGGCTACACCTTC. It codes for CASSLIPQGGSGYTF.

CDR3 DNA sequence: TGTGCCAGCAGACAAGGACAGGGCGGTGGCGGGGAGCTGTTTTTT. Translated: CASRQGQGGGGELFF. This chain connects TRBV27 to TRBJ2-2; TRBD1 matches at 8 bases. With 6 bases clipped from V and 7 bases from J, the junction kept 10 bases outside the gene matches. The length of the CDR3 is 15 residues. Germline V lookup: CDR1 MNHEY, CDR2 SMNVEV (reference sequence).

V is TRBV6-5 and J is TRBJ1-6; maybe TRBD1 (6 bases). The CDR3 has 15 amino acids. From germline, CDR1 is MNHEY and CDR2 SVGAGI. V lost 6 bases and J lost 10, with 19 bases in between. This chain's CDR3 is CASRPRRGGESPLHF. The CDR3 DNA reads as TGTGCCAGCAGACCTCGCCGAGGGGGTGAATCACCCCTCCACTTT.